This T cell receptor (beta chain) comes out of a study of post-analysis software for immune sequencing data. Overall study findings and caveats: TRBV segments more frequent in patients than in controls numbered five and included TRBV5-6, TRBV5-1 and TRBV20-1. Patients with multiple sclerosis recorded significantly lower normalized Chao1 diversity than controls, the study found.

V lost 0 bases and J lost 1, with 7 bases in between. The CDR3 extends over 15 amino acids. In germline, CDR1 is WSHSY, CDR2 SAAADI. Notes on this clonotype: Antigen: not known.

Each TCR beta cDNA library carried unique molecular identifiers. T cells numbering about 0.85 to 11 million yielded roughly 0.5 million cDNA molecules. TCRdb fed the PCR reads into MiXCR, producing one record per CDR3 protein. The table lists roughly 670,000 distinct CDR3 sequences, 59% of them singletons. J is TRBJ1-5 and V is TRBV10-2; the D gene is possibly TRBD1 (6 bases). The specimen was blood. The TCR comes from a girl aged 2-10 years with multiple sclerosis. The CDR3 protein is CASSESGASNQPQHF. CDR3 DNA: TGCGCCAGCAGTGAGTCGGGGGCGAGCAATCAGCCCCAGCATTTT.